This TCR beta chain was sequenced during a study of T cells in Graves' hyperthyroidism and ophthalmopathy. The study, taken as a whole, reports: Most thyroid clonotypes expanded above 0.001 were also detected in blood.

It was RNA transcripts that yielded the amplified TCR beta CDR3 regions. The study used the HTBI primer set for a first-round RT-PCR of the TCR CDR3. TCRdb re-analysed the multiplex PCR reads in MiXCR, keeping a single row per CDR3 protein. Here the sample spans 500,000 to 800,000 distinct CDR3 sequences, 45% being singletons. This clonotype was seen a single time. Antigen: not known. This TCR came from an adult man with Graves' disease, either hyperthyroidism or ophthalmopathy (not recorded which). The sequencing input was peripheral blood or thyroid tissue (not recorded which).

CDR3 coding DNA: TGTGCCAAGGACAGGGTAGACTTTAACTATGGCTACACCTTC. Translating gives CAKDRVDFNYGYTF. The chain employs TRBV11-1 and TRBJ1-2, with 8 bases that match TRBD1. Germline-derived CDR1 and CDR2 are SGHAT and FQDESV (reference sequence). V trimming: 10 bases; J trimming: 1 base; junction bases outside the gene matches: 8. The CDR3 extends over 14 amino acids. Filled out from reference TRBV11-1 and TRBJ1-2, the complete variable domain reads EAEVAQSPRYKITEKSQAVAFWCDPISGHATLYWYRQILGQGPELLVQFQDESVVDDSQLPKDRFSAERLKGVDSTLKIQPAELGDSAMYLCAKDRVDFNYGYTFGSGTRLTVV.